A single sample gave rise to the 15 T cell receptor beta chains below, sequenced in a study of cytomegalovirus exposure and HLA in healthy donors. Amplification used 60 Vbeta primers and 13 Jbeta primers. Profiled with immunoSEQ multiplex PCR; TCRdb holds only in-frame clones, not every one. The data include around 76,000 clones; the top ten clones carry about 0.76%. Sequencing used PBMCs. The receptors were sampled from a boy aged 5-17 years in good health and CMV-seronegative.

The genes are TRBV6-5 and TRBJ2-1; 9 bases map to TRBD1. Germline CDR1 and CDR2: MNHEY and SVGAGI. The V and J ends lost 6 bases and 7 bases, in that order; junction bases with no gene match: 7. There are 14 residues in the CDR3. The chain's CDR3 is CASRRDRDMNEQFF. CDR3 bases: TGTGCCAGCAGACGGGACAGGGATATGAATGAGCAGTTCTTC.

The V call is TRBV20-1, the J call TRBJ2-4; D is ambiguous. This CDR3 has 11 residues. Germline loops: CDR1 DFQATT, CDR2 SNEGSKA (reference sequence). CDR3 sequence reads: CSPGQANIQYF. DNA for the CDR3: TGCAGCCCTGGGCAAGCTAACATTCAGTACTTC.

This chain connects TRBV7-8 to TRBJ2-3; the D gene is possibly TRBD2 (7 bases). CDR1 is SGHVS, CDR2 FQNEAQ, per germline. The CDR3 consists of 19 residues. The germline V and J ends were trimmed by 1 base and 7 bases, with 27 bases remaining between them. The CDR3 sequence: CASSLVESWGGPSLNTQYF. CDR3 DNA sequence: TGTGCCAGCAGCTTAGTGGAGTCGTGGGGGGGGCCCTCTCTGAATACGCAGTATTTT.

V is TRBV7-2 and J is TRBJ2-1; 10 nucleotides align to TRBD2. Unmatched junction bases numbered 8, after V lost 8 bases and J lost 7 bases. The CDR3 has 14 residues. Germline CDR1 is SGHTA and CDR2 is FQGNSA. The CDR3 sequence: CASGLGLALNEQFF. The CDR3 DNA reads as TGTGCCAGCGGTTTGGGACTAGCGCTGAATGAGCAGTTCTTC.

J is TRBJ2-7 and V is TRBV2, with D tentatively TRBD2 (6 bases). Trimming shortened V by 4 bases and J by 2 bases, and 15 bases separated the two germline ends. The CDR3 extends over 15 amino acids. The germline gives CDR1 SNHLY, CDR2 FYNNEI. CDR3: CASSVEPGLTYEQYF. CDR3 DNA sequence: TGTGCCAGCAGTGTCGAGCCGGGACTTACCTACGAGCAGTACTTC.

The chain has TRBV2 and TRBJ2-7; TRBD2 agrees at 14 bases. The CDR3 length is 14 residues. Germline V gene sequence: CDR1 SNHLY, CDR2 FYNNEI. With V trimmed by 8 bases and J by 6 bases, 6 bases remained unmatched. The CDR3 sequence: CASLGLAGVGEQYF. In DNA form, the CDR3 reads TGTGCCAGCCTGGGACTAGCGGGAGTTGGCGAGCAGTACTTC.

The V gene is TRBV18, the J gene TRBJ2-5, with TRBD2 identical over 7 bases. V shed 6 bases, J shed 4 bases, and the junction held 8 bases outside the gene matches. The CDR3 length is 14 residues. CDR1 and CDR2 (germline): KGHSH, LQKENI. Here the CDR3 DNA reads TGTGCCAGCTCCTCCAATGGGAGGGCAGAGACCCAGTACTTC. Residues: CASSSNGRAETQYF.

This chain connects TRBV27 to TRBJ2-7; D is possibly TRBD2 (5 bases). V lost 5 bases and J 5 bases, leaving 16 bases between the germline ends. Germline V gene sequence: CDR1 MNHEY, CDR2 SMNVEV (reference sequence). The CDR3 runs to 14 residues. CDR3 in amino acids: CASSQGKRGDEQYF. CDR3 in DNA: TGTGCCAGCAGTCAAGGGAAACGGGGTGACGAGCAGTACTTC.

The rearrangement uses TRBV5-1 and TRBJ2-4, with 10 bases that match TRBD2. The germline V gene has CDR1 SGHRS and CDR2 YFSETQ. The trim removed 3 bases at V and 1 base at J, leaving 10 bases unmatched. This CDR3 spans 18 amino acids. The CDR3 DNA follows: TGCGCCAGCAGCTCGCTGGCTAGCGGGAGCCCGGCCAAAAACATTCAGTACTTC. Amino acid sequence: CASSSLASGSPAKNIQYF.

J is TRBJ1-6 and V is TRBV19, with D maybe TRBD1 (6 bases). V was clipped by 5 bases and J by 7 bases, with 12 bases between them. Germline loops: CDR1 LNHDA, CDR2 SQIVND (reference sequence). The CDR3 sequence is 14 residues long. In nucleotides, the CDR3 is TGTGCCAGTAGTTTACAGGGATGGAATTCACCCCTCCACTTT. Translated, it gives CASSLQGWNSPLHF.

The rearrangement joins TRBV18 to TRBJ2-3; 11 nucleotides match TRBD1. Germline assignment: CDR1 KGHSH and CDR2 LQKENI. This CDR3 region has 14 residues. V trimming: 6 bases; J trimming: 3 bases; junction bases outside the gene matches: 2. The CDR3 here is CASSGQGVTDTQYF. Written as DNA, the CDR3 is TGTGCCAGCTCGGGACAGGGGGTAACAGATACGCAGTATTTT.

CDR3 bases: TGTGCCAGCAGTGAAAGGACAGGCACTGAAGCTTTCTTT. Protein sequence: CASSERTGTEAFF. The rearrangement joins TRBV6-1 to TRBJ1-1; 7 nucleotides line up with TRBD1. The V and J ends lost 2 bases and 4 bases, in that order; junction bases with no gene match: 1. The germline gives CDR1 MNHNS, CDR2 SASEGT. The CDR3 has 13 residues.

The chain couples TRBV11-2 to TRBJ2-2; 8 bases agree with TRBD1. J gave up 6 bases and V 3 bases, and 6 bases lay outside the gene matches. Germline assignment: CDR1 SGHAT and CDR2 FQNNGV. This CDR3 is built from 15 residues. CDR3 sequence reads: CASSFSRGPAGELFF. CDR3 nucleotides: TGTGCCAGCAGCTTCAGCAGGGGGCCAGCCGGGGAGCTGTTTTTT.

CDR3 DNA: TGTGCCAGCAGCTTAAGTACAGGGGTTCACATTCAGTACTTC. Translating it yields CASSLSTGVHIQYF. This chain links TRBV7-9 with TRBJ2-4, with TRBD1 matching over 7 bases. This CDR3 region has 14 residues. V lost 2 bases to trimming and J lost 8 bases; unmatched junction nucleotides: 6. Germline V CDR1 and CDR2: SEHNR, FQNEAQ (reference sequence).

This rearrangement joins TRBV7-2 to TRBJ1-1; TRBD1 aligns across 7 bases. J was trimmed by 1 base and V by 3 bases; bases with no gene match: 5. Per germline, CDR1 SGHTA and CDR2 FQGNSA. This CDR3 is 15 amino acids long. The CDR3 nucleotides read TGTGCCAGCAGCTTGTATCAGGGGGGGAACACTGAAGCTTTCTTT. Translating gives CASSLYQGGNTEAFF.